Listed below are T cell receptor beta chains from one sample, sequenced in a study of blood T cell repertoires in COVID-19. Libraries were prepared by immunoSEQ multiplex PCR; TCRdb keeps only in-frame clonotypes and omits some of them. The sample records around 230,000 clones, 70% to 85% being singletons. The source material was peripheral blood. The receptors come from a woman older than 75 with acute or convalescent COVID-19. The CDR3 runs from the conserved cysteine through the conserved F or W. The D gene is left open where the match is weak. Not all rows give a size; the values are once, few, many and, for expanded clones, a class.

.	TRBV28	TRBJ2-2	.	CASSLGQVNTGELFF	TGTGCCAGCAGTTTGGGTCAGGTGAACACCGGGGAGCTGTTTTTT
.	TRBV7-8	TRBJ2-1	TRBD2	CASSLGRRGTYNEQFF	TGTGCCAGCAGCTTGGGGCGGCGGGGGACCTACAATGAGCAGTTCTTC
few	TRBV7-2	TRBJ2-4	.	CASSLVDSKNIQYF	TGTGCCAGCAGCTTAGTAGATTCCAAAAACATTCAGTACTTC
.	TRBV7-2	TRBJ1-3	.	CASSSGILSGNTIYF	TGTGCCAGCAGCTCCGGGATTCTCTCTGGAAACACCATATATTTT
.	TRBV15	TRBJ1-2	TRBD1	CATSRDRGTGGARGGYTF	TGTGCCACCAGCAGAGATCGTGGGACAGGGGGCGCCCGGGGTGGCTACACCTTC
.	TRBV10-3	TRBJ2-7	TRBD1	CAISESGTGSYEQYF	TGTGCCATCAGTGAGTCAGGGACAGGCTCCTACGAGCAGTACTTC
.	TRBV2	TRBJ1-4	TRBD1	CASSAQGQGASEKLFF	TGTGCCAGCAGCGCTCAGGGACAGGGGGCTTCTGAAAAACTGTTTTTT
.	TRBV7-3	TRBJ2-3	TRBD2	CASSWTSGGTDTQYF	TGTGCCAGCTCCTGGACTAGCGGGGGCACAGATACGCAGTATTTT
.	TRBV24-1	TRBJ1-1	.	CATPWEGHQNTEAFF	TGTGCCACCCCTTGGGAAGGACACCAGAACACTGAAGCTTTCTTT
.	TRBV5-8	TRBJ1-5	.	CASSLDRGGQPQHF	TGTGCCAGCAGCTTGGATAGGGGGGGCCAGCCCCAGCATTTT
.	TRBV4-1	TRBJ1-2	.	CASSQEGAYYGYTF	TGCGCCAGCAGCCAAGAGGGGGCTTACTATGGCTACACCTTC
.	TRBV19	TRBJ2-5	TRBD2	CASSPSGGAAETQYF	TGTGCCAGTAGCCCTAGCGGGGGGGCCGCGGAGACCCAGTACTTC
.	TRBV7-2	TRBJ1-1	TRBD1	CASSPNRGPLTEAFF	TGTGCCAGCAGCCCAAACAGGGGGCCCCTCACTGAAGCTTTCTTT
.	TRBV7-9	TRBJ1-1	.	CASSTGQLNTEAFF	TGTGCCAGCAGCACCGGACAACTGAACACTGAAGCTTTCTTT
.	TRBV24-1	TRBJ1-5	TRBD1	CATSDRDRAPQHF	TGTGCCACCAGTGACCGAGACAGGGCACCCCAGCATTTT
once	TRBV5-1	TRBJ1-2	.	CASAEETGYYGYTF	TGCGCCAGCGCGGAGGAAACAGGGTACTATGGCTACACCTTC
few	TRBV28	TRBJ2-7	.	CASSFSGQYEQYF	TGTGCCAGCAGTTTTTCCGGACAGTACGAGCAGTACTTC
few	TRBV3-1/TRBV3-2	TRBJ1-5	TRBD1	CASSQSGGGQPQHF	TGTGCCAGCAGCCAGTCAGGGGGCGGTCAGCCCCAGCATTTT
.	TRBV4-1	TRBJ2-1	TRBD1	CASSQGQGSSYNEQFF	TGCGCCAGCAGCCAAGGACAGGGTAGCTCCTACAATGAGCAGTTCTTC
.	TRBV3-1/TRBV3-2	TRBJ2-3	TRBD2	CASSQLPGTSDADTQYF	TGTGCCAGCAGCCAACTCCCCGGGACTAGTGACGCAGATACGCAGTATTTT
.	TRBV19	TRBJ1-4	.	CASSIGGGNEKLFF	TGTGCCAGTAGTATCGGGGGGGGCAATGAAAAACTGTTTTTT
.	TRBV30	TRBJ2-1	.	CAWMQGGFGEQFF	TGTGCCTGGATGCAGGGAGGCTTCGGTGAGCAGTTCTTC
once	TRBV27	TRBJ1-6	.	CASSLVQGRSPLHF	TGTGCCAGCAGTTTAGTCCAGGGCCGCTCACCCCTCCACTTT
few	TRBV18	TRBJ1-5	TRBD1	CASSPTATGGNNQPQHF	TGTGCCAGCTCACCCACAGCGACAGGGGGTAACAATCAGCCCCAGCATTTT
.	TRBV10-3	TRBJ1-6	.	CAISDRLLSSYNSPLHF	TGTGCCATCAGTGACAGACTACTAAGCTCCTATAATTCACCCCTCCACTTT
.	TRBV2	TRBJ1-1	.	CASSGDMNTEAFF	TGTGCCAGCAGTGGTGACATGAACACTGAAGCTTTCTTT
once	TRBV6-1	TRBJ2-7	TRBD2	CASSDSGGSYEQCF	TGTGCCAGCAGTGATAGCGGGGGCTCTTACGAGCAGTGCTTC
.	TRBV7-3	TRBJ1-5	TRBD1	CASSPDREEDQPQHF	TGTGCCAGCAGCCCGGACAGGGAGGAGGATCAGCCCCAGCATTTT
.	TRBV3-1/TRBV3-2	TRBJ2-7	TRBD2	CASSFGEGHEQYF	TGTGCCAGCAGCTTTGGGGAGGGCCACGAGCAGTACTTC
.	TRBV6-5	TRBJ1-4	.	CASSQTGYDEKLFF	TGTGCCAGCAGTCAGACAGGTTATGATGAAAAACTGTTTTTT
.	TRBV28	TRBJ1-1	TRBD1	CASSMSPGTGVIEAFF	TGTGCCAGCAGTATGTCACCCGGGACAGGGGTCATTGAAGCTTTCTTT
.	TRBV28	TRBJ1-1	TRBD1	CASSPGQGRNTEAFF	TGTGCCAGCAGTCCAGGACAGGGGAGGAACACTGAAGCTTTCTTT
.	TRBV3-1/TRBV3-2	TRBJ1-4	.	CASSQAAAGPNEKLFF	TGTGCCAGCAGCCAAGCCGCGGCAGGGCCGAATGAAAAACTGTTTTTT
.	TRBV19	TRBJ2-2	.	CASTVGVGTGELFF	TGTGCCAGTACCGTGGGAGTTGGCACCGGGGAGCTGTTTTTT
.	TRBV30	TRBJ1-1	TRBD1	CAWTRTGGTEAFF	TGTGCCTGGACGAGGACAGGGGGTACTGAAGCTTTCTTT
.	TRBV7-2	TRBJ2-7	.	CASSSQLTPSEQYF	TGTGCCAGCAGCTCTCAGTTAACCCCCTCCGAGCAGTACTTC
.	TRBV13	TRBJ2-7	TRBD1	CASSSGQDHEQYF	TGTGCCAGCAGCTCGGGACAGGATCACGAGCAGTACTTC
.	TRBV3-1/TRBV3-2	TRBJ1-4	.	CASSPAGFNEKLFF	TGTGCCAGCAGCCCCGCGGGGTTTAATGAAAAACTGTTTTTT
.	TRBV5-1	TRBJ2-1	TRBD1	CASSLAPGGSYEQFF	TGCGCCAGCAGCTTGGCCCCAGGGGGATCGTATGAGCAGTTCTTC
.	TRBV5-1	TRBJ2-5	TRBD2	CASSLEGVLARSRETQYF	TGCGCCAGCAGCTTGGAAGGTGTACTAGCGAGATCTCGAGAGACCCAGTACTTC
.	TRBV4-2	TRBJ2-1	.	CASSQVDSSSYNEQFF	TGTGCCAGCAGCCAAGTCGACTCAAGCTCCTACAATGAGCAGTTCTTC
few	TRBV6-1	TRBJ1-2	.	CASRDEGGHYGYTF	TGTGCCAGCCGTGACGAAGGAGGTCACTATGGCTACACCTTC
.	TRBV5-6	TRBJ2-7	.	CASSLGSSYEQYF	TGTGCCAGCAGCTTGGGCAGCTCCTACGAGCAGTACTTC
.	TRBV24-1	TRBJ2-7	TRBD1	CATSDSGTGVSEQYF	TGTGCCACCAGTGACTCGGGGACAGGGGTTAGCGAGCAGTACTTC
.	TRBV5-1	TRBJ2-1	.	CASSFTGISSNEQFF	TGCGCCAGCAGCTTTACAGGGATTTCTTCGAATGAGCAGTTCTTC
.	TRBV27	TRBJ1-6	.	CASSLGGSLSPYNSPLHF	TGTGCCAGCAGTTTAGGTGGCAGCCTTAGCCCCTATAATTCACCCCTCCACTTT
.	TRBV2	TRBJ1-1	.	CASTDDRNTEAFF	TGTGCCAGCACCGACGACAGGAACACTGAAGCTTTCTTT
.	TRBV6-5	TRBJ1-1	TRBD1	CASSLDRVNTEAFF	TGTGCCAGCAGCTTGGACAGGGTGAACACTGAAGCTTTCTTT
once	TRBV28	TRBJ2-7	TRBD1	CASSFLQGGFYEQYF	TGTGCCAGCAGTTTTTTACAGGGGGGCTTCTACGAGCAGTACTTC
once	TRBV27	TRBJ1-1	.	CASRGVGEAFF	TGTGCCAGCAGAGGGGTTGGGGAAGCTTTCTTT
.	TRBV27	TRBJ1-1	.	CASSAPGGFTEAFF	TGTGCCAGCAGTGCCCCGGGAGGGTTCACTGAAGCTTTCTTT
.	TRBV2	TRBJ2-1	TRBD2	CASSPGTSNEQFF	TGTGCCAGCAGTCCCGGGACTAGCAATGAGCAGTTCTTC
.	TRBV18	TRBJ1-2	.	CASSPREDYGYTF	TGTGCCAGCTCACCCCGGGAAGACTATGGCTACACCTTC
.	TRBV25-1	TRBJ2-5	TRBD2	CASTPWTSGGEVETQYF	TGTGCCAGCACCCCATGGACTAGCGGGGGGGAGGTGGAGACCCAGTACTTC
.	TRBV21-1	TRBJ2-7	.	CASSRGRHRAKGSEQYF	TGTGCCAGCAGCCGGGGACGTCACAGGGCAAAGGGTAGCGAGCAGTACTTC
once	TRBV28	TRBJ1-2	TRBD1	CASTSFGGTGEPYGYTF	TGTGCCAGCACCTCGTTTGGGGGGACAGGGGAACCCTATGGCTACACCTTC
.	TRBV28	TRBJ1-2	.	CASSSPRSNYGYTF	TGTGCCAGCAGTTCCCCGAGAAGTAACTATGGCTACACCTTC